A selection of T cell receptor beta chains follows, all from one sample in a study of PD-1 blockade in classical Hodgkin lymphoma. Sequencing used immunoSEQ multiplex PCR; TCRdb keeps in-frame clones, though not all of them. The sample holds 95,000 or so clones, approximately 80% seen once. The source material was peripheral blood mononuclear cells (PBMCs), sampled at baseline. Receptors originate from a human donor with classical Hodgkin lymphoma. The CDR3 runs from the conserved cysteine through the conserved F or W. D genes are given only for firm matches. Expanded clones get a size class; other rows say once, few or many, or leave the size out.

V: TRBV28
J: TRBJ2-7
D: .
size: .
DNA: TGTGCCAGCAGTTTAGTAGGTCATCTGGGGGACGAGCAGTACTTC
CDR3: CASSLVGHLGDEQYF

V: TRBV6-4
J: TRBJ2-1
D: .
size: .
DNA: TGTGCCAGCAGTGACTCTGGCGGGTACAATGAGCAGTTCTTC
CDR3: CASSDSGGYNEQFF

V: TRBV5-6
J: TRBJ2-5
D: TRBD2
size: .
DNA: TGTGCCAGCAGCTTGGGACTAGCGGGACAAGAGACCCAGTACTTC
CDR3: CASSLGLAGQETQYF

V: TRBV7-2
J: TRBJ1-5
D: .
size: .
DNA: TGTGCCAGCAGCTTAGACAGGGATTTCGGTCAGCCCCAGCATTTT
CDR3: CASSLDRDFGQPQHF

V: TRBV29-1
J: TRBJ2-7
D: .
size: .
DNA: TGCAGCGCCAGAGTCCAGGACCACGAGCAGTACTTC
CDR3: CSARVQDHEQYF

V: TRBV4-2
J: TRBJ1-5
D: .
size: .
DNA: TGTGCCAGCAGCCAATCCGACAATAATCAGCCCCAGCATTTT
CDR3: CASSQSDNNQPQHF

V: TRBV2
J: TRBJ1-1
D: .
size: .
DNA: TGTGCCAGCAGTTTTTGGGGAAACACTGAAGCTTTCTTT
CDR3: CASSFWGNTEAFF

V: TRBV6-1
J: TRBJ1-1
D: .
size: .
DNA: TGTGCCAGCAGTGAAGTCGGGGGTGGACTCTTGAACACTGAAGCTTTCTTT
CDR3: CASSEVGGGLLNTEAFF

V: TRBV19
J: TRBJ1-1
D: TRBD1
size: .
DNA: TGTGCCAGTAGTGTTACAGGGGTCGGGGACACTGAAGCTTTCTTT
CDR3: CASSVTGVGDTEAFF

V: TRBV10-3
J: TRBJ2-7
D: TRBD2
size: few
DNA: TGTGCCATCAGTTCCCTGACAACTAGCGGGGACGAGCAGTACTTC
CDR3: CAISSLTTSGDEQYF

V: TRBV25-1
J: TRBJ2-5
D: TRBD1
size: .
DNA: TGTGCCAGCAGCCCGGGGACAGTCTTCCAAGAGACCCAGTACTTC
CDR3: CASSPGTVFQETQYF

V: TRBV12-5
J: TRBJ2-3
D: .
size: .
DNA: TGTGCTAGTGCCCTCCTCGGGGCAGATACGCAGTATTTT
CDR3: CASALLGADTQYF

V: TRBV10-3
J: TRBJ2-7
D: .
size: .
DNA: TGTGCCATCAGTGAGTCGGCGGGGGCCGGCTACGAGCAGTACTTC
CDR3: CAISESAGAGYEQYF

V: TRBV19
J: TRBJ2-7
D: .
size: .
DNA: TGTGCCAGTAGTATCTCTGGTCTCAGGGGAGGCTACGAGCAGTACTTC
CDR3: CASSISGLRGGYEQYF

V: TRBV5-4
J: TRBJ2-2
D: .
size: .
DNA: TGTGCCAGCAGCCTTGCCACGGAGAACACCGGGGAGCTGTTTTTT
CDR3: CASSLATENTGELFF

V: TRBV27
J: TRBJ2-3
D: TRBD2
size: .
DNA: TGTGCCAGCATCCCTCGGCTAGCGGGAGGCCTGGGTCTCCGCACAGATACGCAGTATTTT
CDR3: CASIPRLAGGLGLRTDTQYF

V: TRBV30
J: TRBJ1-5
D: .
size: .
DNA: TGTGCCTGGAGTGTACGGGCGGGGGTGACCGGACAGCCCCAGCATTTT
CDR3: CAWSVRAGVTGQPQHF

V: TRBV27
J: TRBJ2-5
D: TRBD2
size: .
DNA: TGTGCCAGCAGTAAGATAGGACTAGCGGGAGGCGAGACCCAGTACTTC
CDR3: CASSKIGLAGGETQYF

V: TRBV9
J: TRBJ2-2
D: TRBD1
size: .
DNA: TGTGCCAGCAGCGTAGGAGGGACAGGGGGCGGGGAGCTGTTTTTT
CDR3: CASSVGGTGGGELFF

V: TRBV6-5
J: TRBJ2-7
D: .
size: .
DNA: TGTGCCAGCAGTTACGGGGCTAGCAGTTTGGAGCAGTACTTC
CDR3: CASSYGASSLEQYF

V: TRBV7-3
J: TRBJ1-1
D: .
size: .
DNA: TGTGCCAGCAGCTTGCGGGGATATGACACTGAAGCTTTCTTT
CDR3: CASSLRGYDTEAFF

V: TRBV5-1
J: TRBJ2-5
D: TRBD1
size: few
DNA: TGCGCCAGCAGCTTGGACAGGGGCGGGGAGACCCAGTACTTC
CDR3: CASSLDRGGETQYF

V: TRBV5-1
J: TRBJ2-3
D: .
size: .
DNA: TGCGCCAGCAGCTTGGCCAACGCGGTGGCAGATACGCAGTATTTT
CDR3: CASSLANAVADTQYF

V: TRBV6-5
J: TRBJ1-2
D: TRBD1
size: .
DNA: TGTGCCAGCAGTTACCGGGACAGCCTCCACTATGGCTACACCTTC
CDR3: CASSYRDSLHYGYTF

V: TRBV14
J: TRBJ1-2
D: .
size: .
DNA: TGTGCCAGCAGCCCGGGACAAGGATGGATCTATGGCTACACCTTC
CDR3: CASSPGQGWIYGYTF

V: TRBV5-1
J: TRBJ2-1
D: .
size: once
DNA: TGCGCCAGCAGCGTGGAGGGGGCAGAGCAGTTCTTC
CDR3: CASSVEGAEQFF

V: TRBV4-1
J: TRBJ2-1
D: TRBD2
size: .
DNA: TGCGCCAGCAGCTTTGGGACTAGCGGACCTTACAATGAGCAGTTCTTC
CDR3: CASSFGTSGPYNEQFF

V: TRBV7-2
J: TRBJ1-1
D: .
size: .
DNA: TGTGCCAGCAGCTCGAGTGGTACTGAAGCTTTCTTT
CDR3: CASSSSGTEAFF

V: TRBV28
J: TRBJ1-2
D: .
size: .
DNA: TGTGCCACCACCAAGGTTACGGGCGGCTACACCTTC
CDR3: CATTKVTGGYTF

V: TRBV7-2
J: TRBJ2-3
D: TRBD2
size: .
DNA: TGTGCCAGCAGCTTAAGAATAGCGGGGCGCACAGATACGCAGTATTTT
CDR3: CASSLRIAGRTDTQYF

V: TRBV2
J: TRBJ1-1
D: .
size: .
DNA: TGTGCCAGCACTCTAAGGGGGGAAGCTTTCTTT
CDR3: CASTLRGEAFF

V: TRBV9
J: TRBJ2-3
D: .
size: .
DNA: TGTGCCAGCAGCCCACCCCCGTGGTCTCCGAGCACAGATACGCAGTATTTT
CDR3: CASSPPPWSPSTDTQYF

V: TRBV4-1
J: TRBJ2-1
D: .
size: .
DNA: TGCGCCAGCAGCCAAGATAGCGGTGGGTTCGCGGGCGTCACCTACAATGAGCAGTTCTTC
CDR3: CASSQDSGGFAGVTYNEQFF

V: TRBV19
J: TRBJ2-3
D: .
size: .
DNA: TGTGCCAGTAGTATCACCTCAGATACGCAGTATTTT
CDR3: CASSITSDTQYF

V: TRBV5-1
J: TRBJ2-5
D: .
size: .
DNA: TGCGCCAGCAGCTTAGCGGGACACCCGCAAGAGACCCAGTACTTC
CDR3: CASSLAGHPQETQYF

V: TRBV11-2
J: TRBJ1-6
D: .
size: .
DNA: TGTGCCAGCAGCTTAGCCCCAGCTTCACCCCTCCACTTT
CDR3: CASSLAPASPLHF

V: TRBV30
J: TRBJ1-2
D: .
size: once
DNA: .
CDR3: CAWGLGTGVRTF

V: TRBV27
J: TRBJ1-2
D: TRBD1
size: .
DNA: TGTGCCAGCAGTTTTCGCCAGGGGGCGGGTGGCTACACCTTC
CDR3: CASSFRQGAGGYTF

V: TRBV15
J: TRBJ1-2
D: .
size: few
DNA: TGTGCCACCAGCAGAGATAGGGCAGGGATAGGCTACACCTTC
CDR3: CATSRDRAGIGYTF

V: TRBV27
J: TRBJ2-3
D: .
size: .
DNA: TGTGCCAGCAGTTTTCACGATACGCAGTATTTT
CDR3: CASSFHDTQYF

V: TRBV18
J: TRBJ2-7
D: .
size: .
DNA: TGTGCCAGCTCACCCGCCGGGGACTACGAGCAGTACTTC
CDR3: CASSPAGDYEQYF

V: TRBV7-2
J: TRBJ1-1
D: .
size: .
DNA: TGTGCCAGCAGCCCGGGACGGACGTCGAGAACTGAAGCTTTCTTT
CDR3: CASSPGRTSRTEAFF